This T cell receptor (beta chain) comes out of a study of cytomegalovirus exposure and HLA in healthy donors. Whole-study results and caveats: Reportedly, TCR beta sequences accurately predicted HLA-A and HLA-B alleles in most subjects. Cytomegalovirus status was reportedly diagnosed by the classifier with high sensitivity and specificity.

As concerns this clone: Its antigen remains unidentified.

A multiplex PCR was run with 60 Vbeta primers and 13 Jbeta primers. Clones were read by immunoSEQ multiplex PCR, and TCRdb kept only the in-frame ones, dropping some. Among more than 150,000 clones listed, approximately 84% were seen once. CDR1 is LGHNA and CDR2 is YNFKEQ in the germline V gene. With V trimmed by 0 bases and J by 2 bases, 10 bases remained unmatched. This CDR3 is 17 amino acids long. Sequencing was done on a sample of PBMCs. The receptor was isolated from a girl in the first two years of life in good health and CMV-seronegative. The J gene is TRBJ2-7, the V gene TRBV4-2; 7 nucleotides agree with TRBD2. CDR3 bases: TGTGCCAGCAGCCAAGATGGTGGGCTAGCGGACACCTACGAGCAGTACTTC. It yields the protein CASSQDGGLADTYEQYF.